This TCR beta chain came from a study of T cells in Graves' hyperthyroidism and ophthalmopathy. Amplification of TCR beta CDR3 regions was performed using RNA transcripts as template. TCR CDR3 underwent first-round RT-PCR with the HTBI primer set. TCRdb analysed the multiplex PCR reads with MiXCR anew, one entry per CDR3 protein. This table has hundreds of thousands of distinct CDR3 sequences, around a sixth appearing once. Those patients with uncontrolled infection, other autoimmune disease, pregnancy or lactation were excluded. Germline assignment: CDR1 SGDLS and CDR2 YYNGEE. The V end lost 4 bases, the J end lost 0 bases, and 11 bases lay between the germline ends. The CDR3 contains 15 residues.

The chain combines TRBV9 with TRBJ1-3; D unresolved. The source of this sequence is a woman between 18 and 30 years old with Graves' hyperthyroidism that later progressed to Graves' ophthalmopathy. The sample comprised blood. DNA of the CDR3: TGTGCCAGCAGCCCACTACGGAGCTCTGGAAACACCATATATTTT. This translates into CASSPLRSSGNTIYF.